This T cell receptor beta chain appears in the sequencing data of a study of cytomegalovirus exposure and HLA in healthy donors. Study as a whole: Previous work identified 120 million or so unique TCR beta sequences from around 200 million T cells. Study results and caveats: An analysis that was carried out later associated 15,000 to 20,000 TCR beta sequences with HLA alleles at 0.05 false discovery rate. The authors judged a highly shared variant cluster likely a sequencing artifact. When a later analysis was performed, an Asian-associated ancestry cluster reportedly had fewer N-insertions than the roughly 700-donor mean.

PCR was performed using 60 Vbeta and 13 Jbeta primers. The assay was immunoSEQ multiplex PCR, and TCRdb's table has in-frame clones only and misses some. The sample lists 160,000 or so clones; 81% were seen once. For this clone: No antigen is known for it.

This sequence originates from a young woman in good health and CMV-seropositive. The material sequenced was PBMCs.

CDR3 bases: TGTGCCACCAGCAGAGAGCGGGGGGGACCCTACGAGCAGTACTTC. Translated: CATSRERGGPYEQYF. The J gene is TRBJ2-7, the V gene TRBV15; 9 bases match TRBD2. This CDR3 contains 15 residues. The junction had 2 bases not matched to a gene; V was cut back by 0 bases and J by 2 bases. The germline gives CDR1 LNHNV, CDR2 YYDKDF (reference sequence).